These T cell receptor beta chains were read from a single sample in a study of CD4+ T cells in melanoma. Some clones are missing from TCRdb's copy, which holds only in-frame ones; the method was immunoSEQ multiplex PCR. The sample holds over 130,000 clones, about 90% seen once. These receptors were obtained from a human donor with melanoma. The CDR3 runs from the conserved cysteine through the conserved F or W. Fields, in order: CDR3 length, V gene, clone size, D gene, J gene, CDR3 DNA, CDR3 protein. D genes are given only for firm matches. Expanded clones are given a class, and other clones once, few, many or no size at all.

>15|TRBV19|-|-|TRBJ2-2
TGTGCCAGTAGTGCCTCCGGGACCCTCTCGGGGGAGCTGTTTTTT
CASSASGTLSGELFF
>15|TRBV19|-|TRBD2|TRBJ2-1
TGTGCCAGTAGATGGGACGGGGGGTCGGTAAATGAGCAGTTCTTC
CASRWDGGSVNEQFF
>15|TRBV6-5|-|TRBD1|TRBJ1-6
TGTGCCAGCAGACAAGACAGGGGGCATAATTCACCCCTCCACTTT
CASRQDRGHNSPLHF
>14|TRBV19|once|TRBD1|TRBJ1-2
TGTGCCACCGCCCCGTATGGGGACAGTTATGGCTACACCTTC
CATAPYGDSYGYTF
>15|TRBV5-6|-|-|TRBJ1-3
TGTGCCAGCAGCTTGTCCTCAGGCTCTGGAAACACCATATATTTT
CASSLSSGSGNTIYF
>16|TRBV29-1|-|TRBD1|TRBJ1-2
TGCAGCGTTGAAGTTACATGGGGGGGACAGGGAGGTGGCTACACCTTC
CSVEVTWGGQGGGYTF
>14|TRBV7-6|-|-|TRBJ2-2
TGTGCCAGCATCCCCGGGAGCCTCACCGGGGAGCTGTTTTTT
CASIPGSLTGELFF
>13|TRBV18|-|-|TRBJ1-2
TGTGCCAGCTCACCCGCGGATAACTATGGCTACACCTTC
CASSPADNYGYTF
>14|TRBV5-1|-|TRBD1|TRBJ2-7
TGCGCCAGCAGCACCGGGACAGGGGACTACGAGCAGTACTTC
CASSTGTGDYEQYF
>15|TRBV5-1|-|TRBD1|TRBJ1-1
TGCGCCAGCAGGTCAAACAGGGGTAGGGACACTGAAGCTTTCTTT
CASRSNRGRDTEAFF
>12|TRBV5-6|-|-|TRBJ2-5
TGTGCCAGCAGCAGGACCGAAGAGACCCAGTACTTC
CASSRTEETQYF
>16|TRBV5-1|-|TRBD1|TRBJ2-3
TGCGCCAGCAGCTTCGGACAGGGGGCTGCCACAGATACGCAGTATTTT
CASSFGQGAATDTQYF
>13|TRBV6-4|-|-|TRBJ2-5
TGTGCCAGCAGTGAGCCTAGCCAAGAGACCCAGTACTTC
CASSEPSQETQYF
>15|TRBV6-5|-|-|TRBJ1-2
TGTGCCAGCAGTTACTCTCAGGCCTCTAGGAATGGCTACACCTTC
CASSYSQASRNGYTF
>16|TRBV11-2|once|-|TRBJ2-1
TGTGCCAGCAGCTTCAGTTTTGGGGCCGCCAACAATGAGCAGTTCTTC
CASSFSFGAANNEQFF